These 25 T cell receptor beta chains were all obtained from the same sample, sequenced in a study of blood T cell repertoires in COVID-19. Generated by immunoSEQ multiplex PCR, the TCRdb table keeps only in-frame clones and is missing some. The profile covers approximately 130,000 clones, with roughly 90% appearing a single time and 7.5% to 8% taken by the ten largest. Sequenced: peripheral blood. The source is a man over 45 with acute or convalescent COVID-19.

The table lists this clone with a count of one. V and J are TRBV7-2 and TRBJ1-1; the D gene is possibly TRBD1 (5 bases). This CDR3 is built from 14 residues. Germline CDR1 reads SGHTA; CDR2 reads FQGNSA. With 5 bases removed from V and 0 bases from J, the gap between germline ends came to 10 bases. CDR3 in DNA: TGTGCCAGCAGCGTCGACAGTCTGAACACTGAAGCTTTCTTT. Residues: CASSVDSLNTEAFF.

V gene TRBV19 combines with J gene TRBJ1-1; D is unclear. CDR3 size: 13 residues. Germline assignment: CDR1 LNHDA and CDR2 SQIVND (reference sequence). Trimming left V 8 bases short and J 0 bases short, with 10 bases between. CDR3 sequence: CASYTAMNTEAFF. The CDR3 nucleotides are TGTGCCAGTTACACAGCCATGAACACTGAAGCTTTCTTT.

Here the CDR3 reads CASSAGLRTEAFF. The DNA for the CDR3 is TGTGCCAGTAGTGCGGGACTTCGGACTGAAGCTTTCTTT. The chain uses TRBV19 and TRBJ1-1; TRBD1 is a possible D gene (5 bases). The V gene lost 5 bases and the J gene lost 5 bases, with 12 bases spanning the gap. CDR3 length: 13 amino acids. Germline CDR1 LNHDA, CDR2 SQIVND (reference sequence). The whole variable domain, remainder taken from reference TRBV19 and TRBJ1-1, is DGGITQSPKYLFRKEGQNVTLSCEQNLNHDAMYWYRQDPGQGLRLIYYSQIVNDFQKGDIAEGYSVSREKKESFPLTVTSAQKNPTAFYLCASSAGLRTEAFFGQGTRLTVV.

The J gene is TRBJ2-3, the V gene TRBV9, with 7 bases lining up with TRBD1. The J segment lost 0 bases and the V segment lost 4 bases, leaving 8 bases of the junction unmatched. Germline lookup yields CDR1 SGDLS and CDR2 YYNGEE. This CDR3 region has 16 residues. The CDR3 loop is CASSPRQGSSTDTQYF. Written as DNA, the CDR3 is TGTGCCAGCAGCCCGCGACAGGGTTCTAGCACAGATACGCAGTATTTT. The whole variable domain, remainder taken from reference TRBV9 and TRBJ2-3, is DSGVTQTPKHLITATGQRVTLRCSPRSGDLSVYWYQQSLDQGLQFLIQYYNGEERAKGNILERFSAQQFPDLHSELNLSSLELGDSALYFCASSPRQGSSTDTQYFGPGTRLTVL.

The gene calls are TRBV7-2 and TRBJ2-7, with 8 bases identical to TRBD2. Germline V gene lookup returns CDR1 SGHTA and CDR2 FQGNSA. The CDR3 is 14 amino acids. Trimming cost V 3 bases and J 4 bases; bases outside gene matches: 5. CDR3 sequence: CASSFAAGAYEQYF. The DNA of the CDR3 is TGTGCCAGCAGCTTCGCAGCGGGAGCGTACGAGCAGTACTTC. Filled out from reference TRBV7-2 and TRBJ2-7, the complete variable domain reads GAGVSQSPSNKVTEKGKDVELRCDPISGHTALYWYRQSLGQGLEFLIYFQGNSAPDKSGLPSDRFSAERTGGSVSTLTIQRTQQEDSAVYLCASSFAAGAYEQYFGPGTRLTVT.

The chain carries TRBV21-1 and TRBJ1-5; whether TRBD1, the table's D call, matches the DNA was not checked. TRBV21-1 is flagged as a pseudogene. CDR3 length equals 16 residues. The DNA for the CDR3 is TGTGCCAGCAGCCCAAACAGGGGTCTTAGCAATCAGCCCCAGCATTTT. It encodes CASSPNRGLSNQPQHF.

The genes are TRBV7-2 and TRBJ2-3; 11 nucleotides line up with TRBD2. The CDR3 is 17 residues long. J gave up 4 bases and V 5 bases, and 11 bases lay outside the gene matches. Germline CDR1 and CDR2: SGHTA and FQGNSA. As DNA, the CDR3 is TGTGCCAGCAGCCTGACTAGCGGGACGACGGGTGCAGATACGCAGTATTTT. Translation gives CASSLTSGTTGADTQYF.

J is TRBJ1-6 and V is TRBV5-1, with TRBD1 matching 7 bases. V gave up 6 bases and J gave up 9 bases; unmatched junction bases: 6. Germline V gene data show CDR1 as SGHRS and CDR2 as YFSETQ. The length of the CDR3 is 13 residues. CDR3 loop: CASNRDSRSPLHF. CDR3 bases: TGCGCCAGCAACCGGGACAGCCGTTCACCCCTCCACTTT.

J is TRBJ1-3 and V is TRBV6-5, with 9 nucleotides matching TRBD1. With 5 bases clipped from V and 1 base from J, the junction kept 3 bases outside the gene matches. There are 15 residues in the CDR3. Looked up from germline, CDR1 is MNHEY and CDR2 is SVGAGI. As DNA, the CDR3 is TGTGCCAGCAGTCAGGGACAGGGATCTGGAAACACCATATATTTT. The encoded protein is CASSQGQGSGNTIYF.

The V call is TRBV30, the J call TRBJ1-1; D uncertain. The CDR3 contains 15 residues. The germline gives CDR1 GTSNPN, CDR2 SVGIG (reference sequence). The CDR3 sequence is CATGPVGGMNTEAFF. Written as DNA, the CDR3 is TGTGCTACTGGACCGGTTGGAGGAATGAACACTGAAGCTTTCTTT.

This clone was seen just once. The genes are TRBV4-3 and TRBJ2-1; TRBD2 is a possible D gene (5 bases). The CDR3 sequence is 17 residues long. V was shortened by 3 bases and J by 5 bases, with 20 bases between the two germline ends. The germline CDR1 and CDR2 sequences are LGHNA and YSLEER. The CDR3 nucleotides read TGCGCCAGCAGCCAGGCCGACTTTGGGAGAGGAAACAATGAGCAGTTCTTC. Translating gives CASSQADFGRGNNEQFF.

The chain joins TRBV2 to TRBJ1-1; D perhaps matches TRBD1 (5 bases). V shed 5 bases and J shed 0 bases, with 10 bases lying between them. Germline CDR1 is SNHLY and CDR2 is FYNNEI. This CDR3 is built from 14 residues. This CDR3 reads CASSRQPMNTEAFF. CDR3 in DNA: TGTGCCAGCAGTAGACAGCCAATGAACACTGAAGCTTTCTTT.

This clone occurred once. The chain uses TRBV6-5 and TRBJ1-1; 7 bases map to TRBD1. This CDR3 comprises 15 residues. With 5 bases clipped from V and 0 bases from J, the junction kept 6 bases outside the gene matches. Germline lookup yields CDR1 MNHEY and CDR2 SVGAGI. The CDR3 DNA reads as TGTGCCAGCAGTACAGACAGGGTTGTGAACACTGAAGCTTTCTTT. Translated, it gives CASSTDRVVNTEAFF.

To note about this clone: One end of the junction varies from germline; a read error may be responsible. This chain connects TRBV4-1 to TRBJ1-6; D gene uncertain. CDR1 is MGHRA, CDR2 YSYEKL, per germline. The CDR3 length is 16 residues. The DNA of the CDR3 is TGCGCCAGCAGCCAAGAATCCAGTTCCTCTAATTCACCCCTCCACTTT. This sequence encodes CASSQESSSSNSPLHF.

This chain connects TRBV4-1 to TRBJ2-1, with D maybe TRBD2 (5 bases). Trimming removed 5 bases at V and 9 bases at J, with 11 bases between. The germline V gene encodes CDR1 MGHRA and CDR2 YSYEKL. This CDR3 comprises 12 residues. CDR3 in DNA: TGCGCCAGCAGCACCTCGGGGTCTGAGCAGTTCTTC. Protein: CASSTSGSEQFF.

This clone was found once. A junction end diverges from the germline sequence, so it may reflect a read error. The chain couples TRBV5-6 to TRBJ2-3; 10 bases are a match to TRBD2. Germline lookup yields CDR1 SGHDT and CDR2 YYEEEE. This CDR3 is 16 amino acids long. The chain's CDR3 is CANSFDLLAGRDTQYF. In DNA form, the CDR3 reads TGTGCCAACAGCTTCGACTTACTAGCGGGAAGGGATACGCAGTATTTT.

The chain recombines TRBV6-5 with TRBJ2-5, with unresolved D. V was cut by 7 bases and J by 2 bases, with 14 bases left in between. This CDR3 is built from 14 residues. Germline V gene sequence: CDR1 MNHEY, CDR2 SVGAGI. The CDR3 DNA reads as TGTGCCAGCACATGGGCCATAATACAAGAGACCCAGTACTTC. Translation gives CASTWAIIQETQYF.

The table lists this clone with a few counts. The chain uses TRBV6-2 or TRBV6-3 and TRBJ2-1; tentatively, D is TRBD2 (5 bases). Trimming stripped 4 bases from V and 3 bases from J, with 10 bases between. Per germline, CDR1 MNHEY and CDR2 SVGEGT. The CDR3 covers 14 residues. For the CDR3, the DNA is TGTGCCAGCAGTTCCGGACTGATCTACAATGAGCAGTTCTTC. Translation: CASSSGLIYNEQFF.

The rearrangement uses TRBV19 and TRBJ1-5; 9 bases align to TRBD1. The germline V gene has CDR1 LNHDA and CDR2 SQIVND (reference sequence). The trim removed 6 bases at V and 3 bases at J, leaving 3 bases unmatched. The CDR3 runs 14 residues. The CDR3 nucleotides are TGTGCCAGTAGGACAGGGGGTCCCAATCAGCCCCAGCATTTT. Protein product: CASRTGGPNQPQHF.

The rearrangement uses TRBV20-1 and TRBJ1-1; unclear D gene. The germline V gene encodes CDR1 DFQATT and CDR2 SNEGSKA (reference sequence). V lost 3 bases to trimming and J lost 3 bases, with 14 bases between them. This CDR3 is built from 14 residues. The DNA for the CDR3 is TGCAGTGCTAGTTCCCCGCGGGAGGACACTGAAGCTTTCTTT. Its protein is CSASSPREDTEAFF.

The V gene is TRBV7-2, the J gene TRBJ2-7; weak D call: TRBD2 (5 bases). V was clipped by 3 bases and J by 4 bases, with 10 bases between them. The length of the CDR3 is 13 residues. Germline V gene data show CDR1 as SGHTA and CDR2 as FQGNSA. CDR3 bases: TGTGCCAGCAGCTTGCCGGGAATTTACGAGCAGTACTTC. It is translated as CASSLPGIYEQYF.

This chain uses TRBV19 with TRBJ2-7; D possibly corresponds to TRBD1 (6 bases). The germline V gene has CDR1 LNHDA and CDR2 SQIVND (reference sequence). This CDR3 comprises 12 residues. The germline V and J ends were trimmed by 7 bases and 7 bases, with 14 bases remaining between them. CDR3 nucleotide sequence: TGTGCCAGTACCGAGACAGGCAGTGAGCAGTACTTC. The encoded protein is CASTETGSEQYF.

This chain joins TRBV10-3 and TRBJ1-2; no clear D. V dropped 5 bases and J dropped 0 bases, with 13 bases sitting between them. Germline CDR1 ENHRY, CDR2 SYGVKD. This CDR3 spans 15 amino acids. The CDR3 coding sequence is TGTGCCATCAGTAATGTGCGTACAGCTAACTATGGCTACACCTTC. Translating gives CAISNVRTANYGYTF.

This chain links TRBV10-1 with TRBJ1-2; TRBD1 matches 9 bases. The CDR3 has 13 residues. CDR1 is WNHNN, CDR2 SYGVQD, per germline (reference sequence). V was clipped by 6 bases and J by 9 bases; unmatched bases: 8. CDR3 sequence reads: CASRRGQGNRYTF. Written as DNA, the CDR3 is TGCGCCAGCAGGAGGGGACAGGGAAATCGCTACACCTTC.

The V call is TRBV7-9, the J call TRBJ1-2, with 7 bases matching TRBD1. V lost 5 bases, J lost 4 bases, and 7 bases stayed unmatched. CDR1 and CDR2 (germline): SEHNR, FQNEAQ (reference sequence). This CDR3 region has 14 residues. CDR3 in amino acids: CASSPDRVGYGYTF. The CDR3 DNA is TGTGCCAGCAGCCCCGACAGGGTAGGCTATGGCTACACCTTC.